Listed here are 17 T cell receptor beta chains from one sample, sequenced in a study of blood T cell repertoires in COVID-19. Repertoires were generated with immunoSEQ multiplex PCR, while TCRdb's copy carries only in-frame clones and drops some. The sample includes 25,000 to 30,000 clones, about 94% of them seen just once. The sequenced material came from peripheral blood. These receptors all come from a human donor with active COVID-19. The donor label of this sample is uncertain.

The chain employs TRBV7-2 and TRBJ1-1, with D possibly being TRBD1 (6 bases). The CDR3 is 15 residues long. Trimming shortened V by 5 bases and J by 5 bases, and 18 bases separated the two germline ends. From germline, CDR1 is SGHTA and CDR2 FQGNSA. CDR3 residues: CASSARGSYGTEAFF. CDR3 DNA: TGTGCCAGCAGCGCTAGGGGGTCTTATGGAACTGAAGCTTTCTTT.

This clone is a singleton in its sample. The CDR3 loop reads CASRSFRGQPQHF. CDR3 bases: TGTGCCAGCAGGTCATTTCGGGGTCAGCCCCAGCATTTT. V usage is TRBV6-5 and J usage is TRBJ1-5; D call uncertain. The CDR3 consists of 13 residues. The germline gives CDR1 MNHEY, CDR2 SVGAGI. Trimming removed 6 bases from V and 6 bases from J, with 12 bases in between.

The chain has TRBV5-1 and TRBJ2-5; weak D call: TRBD1 (5 bases). The germline gives CDR1 SGHRS, CDR2 YFSETQ. The V gene lost 0 bases and the J gene lost 5 bases, with 11 bases spanning the gap. The CDR3 runs to 14 residues. The DNA for the CDR3 is TGCGCCAGCAGCTTGGGGGGCGCGTGGGAGACCCAGTACTTC. It is translated as CASSLGGAWETQYF.

V usage is TRBV4-1 and J usage is TRBJ1-6; 8 positions match TRBD1. With V trimmed by 4 bases and J by 4 bases, 6 bases remained unmatched. This CDR3 region has 16 residues. Germline CDR1 reads MGHRA; CDR2 reads YSYEKL. The CDR3 sequence is CASSPPGQVYNSPLHF. The DNA of the CDR3 is TGCGCCAGCAGCCCTCCGGGACAGGTGTATAATTCACCCCTCCACTTT.

The rearrangement uses TRBV7-2 and TRBJ2-5; D possibly corresponds to TRBD2 (5 bases). Looked up from germline, CDR1 is SGHTA and CDR2 is FQGNSA. V dropped 4 bases and J dropped 10 bases, with 25 bases sitting between them. This CDR3 is built from 16 residues. The CDR3 DNA reads TGTGCCAGCAGCTCGCGGACTGGGTCCCTGCAGGCGAGCCAGTACTTC. It is translated as CASSSRTGSLQASQYF.

The chain uses TRBV20-1 and TRBJ2-1, with TRBD2 identical over 7 bases. Germline loops: CDR1 DFQATT, CDR2 SNEGSKA (reference sequence). The CDR3 totals 16 residues. The V gene end was trimmed by 3 bases and the J gene end by 5 bases; junction bases not matched to a gene: 13. CDR3 sequence reads: CSASPWAGDRNNEQFF. The DNA for the CDR3 is TGCAGTGCTAGTCCGTGGGCGGGAGATAGAAACAATGAGCAGTTCTTC.

The rearrangement links TRBV10-1 to TRBJ2-1; 9 bases line up with TRBD2. This CDR3 contains 17 residues. The germline gives CDR1 WNHNN, CDR2 SYGVQD (reference sequence). Trimming at V came to 1 base and at J to 9 bases, leaving 13 bases not matched to a gene. The CDR3, as DNA: TGCGCCAGCAGTGAGTTTTTTCCAGCGGGGGGTGGAGTTGAGCAGTTCTTC. Its protein is CASSEFFPAGGGVEQFF.

The chain employs TRBV6-2 or TRBV6-3 and TRBJ2-7; D unresolved. V was pared by 2 bases and J by 3 bases, with 11 bases between. CDR1 MNHEY and CDR2 SVGEGT come from the germline V gene. The CDR3 extends over 14 amino acids. The CDR3 reads CASSYPRNLYEQYF. Written as DNA, the CDR3 is TGTGCCAGCAGTTACCCGAGAAACCTCTACGAGCAGTACTTC.

In this sample, this clone turned up a few times. The chain couples TRBV4-3 to TRBJ2-5; perhaps TRBD1 as D (5 bases). CDR1 and CDR2 (germline): LGHNA, YSLEER. Trimming cost V 0 bases and J 5 bases, with 13 bases left between them. The CDR3 has 15 amino acids. This CDR3 reads CASSQEGALGETQYF. Here the CDR3 DNA reads TGCGCCAGCAGCCAAGAAGGGGCATTAGGGGAGACCCAGTACTTC.

The chain links TRBV6-6 to TRBJ1-1; D unclear. Germline CDR1 MNHNY, CDR2 SVGAGI (reference sequence). The ends were cut back, 7 bases at V and 7 bases at J, with 10 bases in the middle. This CDR3 is 11 amino acids long. CDR3 residues: CASTHGGEAFF. CDR3 nucleotides: TGTGCCAGCACCCACGGTGGTGAAGCTTTCTTT.

J is TRBJ2-5 and V is TRBV6-5; 9 bases fit TRBD2. The V segment lost 6 bases and the J segment 2 bases; nucleotides outside the gene matches: 4. This CDR3 is built from 14 residues. Germline CDR1 reads MNHEY; CDR2 reads SVGAGI. This CDR3 reads CASSSGLAQETQYF. DNA for the CDR3: TGTGCCAGCAGCTCCGGACTAGCGCAAGAGACCCAGTACTTC.

The J gene is TRBJ2-2, the V gene TRBV29-1; tentatively, D is TRBD1 (6 bases). Germline V gives CDR1 SQVTM, CDR2 ANQGSEA. The V gene lost 6 bases and the J gene lost 7 bases, with 15 bases spanning the gap. The length of the CDR3 is 13 residues. CDR3 sequence: CSVNQQGGGELFF. The CDR3 DNA reads TGCAGCGTGAACCAACAGGGCGGCGGGGAGCTGTTTTTT.

This clone was detected only once. The rearrangement joins TRBV19 to TRBJ1-5; D call uncertain. CDR1 is LNHDA, CDR2 SQIVND, per germline (reference sequence). Trimming shortened V by 5 bases and J by 0 bases, and 5 bases separated the two germline ends. The CDR3 spans 13 residues. The CDR3, as DNA: TGTGCCAGTAGTCTTAATAGCAATCAGCCCCAGCATTTT. As protein: CASSLNSNQPQHF.

CDR3 nucleotide sequence: TGTGCCAGCAGCCCGACTCCACAGGGTGGAGGTAGGGAGACCCAGTACTTC. Translating gives CASSPTPQGGGRETQYF. The genes are TRBV4-2 and TRBJ2-5, with a tentative D call TRBD1 (6 bases). This CDR3 is 17 amino acids long. V gave up 4 bases and J gave up 5 bases, with 23 bases separating them. In germline, CDR1 is LGHNA, CDR2 YNFKEQ.

The rearrangement uses TRBV20-1 and TRBJ1-1, with D perhaps matching TRBD1 (5 bases). Trimming removed 3 bases from V and 1 base from J, with 9 bases in between. Germline loops: CDR1 DFQATT, CDR2 SNEGSKA (reference sequence). This CDR3 is built from 13 residues. CDR3 residues: CSASSRANTEAFF. Written as DNA, the CDR3 is TGCAGTGCTAGTTCCAGGGCGAACACTGAAGCTTTCTTT.

This chain links TRBV14 with TRBJ1-6; 10 bases match TRBD1. After removal of 4 bases from V and 0 bases from J, the junction contained 9 bases not matched to a gene. Germline V gene lookup returns CDR1 SGHDN and CDR2 FVKESK. CDR3 length equals 19 residues. As DNA, the CDR3 is TGTGCCAGCAGCCTCGGACAGGGGGTGGAAAGCTCCTATAATTCACCCCTCCACTTT. Amino acids: CASSLGQGVESSYNSPLHF.

V and J are TRBV27 and TRBJ2-7; 7 nucleotides agree with TRBD1. The ends lost 2 bases at V and 1 base at J; junction bases unmatched: 5. Germline assignment: CDR1 MNHEY and CDR2 SMNVEV (reference sequence). CDR3 size: 15 residues. CDR3 protein: CASSLEGQSSYEQYF. CDR3 sequence (DNA): TGTGCCAGCAGTTTAGAGGGACAGTCATCCTACGAGCAGTACTTC.